This T cell receptor beta chain was sequenced in a study of CXCR3-negative and CXCR3-positive naive CD8 T cells. This CDR3 is built from 16 residues. UMI labels and 5' RACE were used to prepare the TRB cDNA libraries. TCRdb reanalyzed the 5' RACE reads and collapses them to one entry per CDR3 protein, without DNA. The sample totals 100,000 to 150,000 distinct CDR3 sequences. The material sequenced was naive CXCR3- CD8+ T cells from blood. The subset was: CD45RO-CCR7+CD27+CD95- naive CD8+ T cells lacking CXCR3 (TNR3-). The chain uses TRBV12-3 or TRBV12-4 and TRBJ2-1. This sequence originates from a human donor in good health. Some clones in this sample may be carry-over from other donors' samples. The CDR3 reads CASSSDGELSYNEQFF.